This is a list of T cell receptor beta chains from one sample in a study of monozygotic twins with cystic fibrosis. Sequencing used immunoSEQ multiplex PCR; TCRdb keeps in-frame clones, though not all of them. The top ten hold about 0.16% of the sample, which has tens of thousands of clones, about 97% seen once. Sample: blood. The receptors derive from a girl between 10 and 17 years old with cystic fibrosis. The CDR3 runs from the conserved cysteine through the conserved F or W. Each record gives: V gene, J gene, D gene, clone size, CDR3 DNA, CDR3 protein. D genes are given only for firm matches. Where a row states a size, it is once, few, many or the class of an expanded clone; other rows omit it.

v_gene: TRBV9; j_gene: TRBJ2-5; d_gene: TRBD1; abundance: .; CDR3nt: TGTGCCAGCAGCGTAGGGGACAGGGGCATCGAGACCCAGTACTTC; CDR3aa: CASSVGDRGIETQYF
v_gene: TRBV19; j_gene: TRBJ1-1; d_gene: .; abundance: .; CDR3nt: TGTGCCAGTACGGAGGCACTGAACACTGAAGCTTTCTTT; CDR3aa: CASTEALNTEAFF
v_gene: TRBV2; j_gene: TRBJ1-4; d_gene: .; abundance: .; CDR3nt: TGTGCCAGCAGTGACGAGTGGGTGGATGAAAAACTGTTTTTT; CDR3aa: CASSDEWVDEKLFF
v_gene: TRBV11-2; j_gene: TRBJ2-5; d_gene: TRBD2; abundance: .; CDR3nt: TGTGCCAGCAGCTCGGGGACTAGCAAGCAAGAGACCCAGTACTTC; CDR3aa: CASSSGTSKQETQYF
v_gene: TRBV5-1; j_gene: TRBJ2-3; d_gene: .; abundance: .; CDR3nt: TGCGCCAGCAGCATAGGTAGGCGGGCGCGCACAGATACGCAGTATTTT; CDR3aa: CASSIGRRARTDTQYF
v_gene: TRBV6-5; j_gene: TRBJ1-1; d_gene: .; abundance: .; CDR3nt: TGTGCCAGCAAAGGGCCTGGGGGGAACACTGAAGCTTTCTTT; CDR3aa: CASKGPGGNTEAFF
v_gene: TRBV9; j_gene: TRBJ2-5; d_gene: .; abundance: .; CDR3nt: TGTGCCAGCAGCGTAGACGGGGTGGCAGAGACCCAGTACTTC; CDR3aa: CASSVDGVAETQYF
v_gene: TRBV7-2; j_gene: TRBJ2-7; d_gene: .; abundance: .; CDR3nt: TGTGCCAGCAGCTCCACTAGGCTTCGCTCCCCTGCCAGCTCCTACGAGCAGTACTTC; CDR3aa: CASSSTRLRSPASSYEQYF
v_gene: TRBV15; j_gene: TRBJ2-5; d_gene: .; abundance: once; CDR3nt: TGTGCCACTGCGGAGTCCGGACGGGAGACCCAGTACTTC; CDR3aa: CATAESGRETQYF
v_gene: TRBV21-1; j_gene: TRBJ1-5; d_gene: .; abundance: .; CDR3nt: TGTGCCAGCAGCTCCCGTCAGCCCCAGCATTTT; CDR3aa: CASSSRQPQHF
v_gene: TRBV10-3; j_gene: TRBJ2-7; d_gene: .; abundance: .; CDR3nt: TGTGCCATCAGTGAGGTGGTAAACCCCTACGAGCAGTACTTC; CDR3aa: CAISEVVNPYEQYF
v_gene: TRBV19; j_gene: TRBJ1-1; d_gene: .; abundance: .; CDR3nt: TGTGCCAGTAGTAATCAGGGTTTGAGCACTGAAGCTTTCTTT; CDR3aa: CASSNQGLSTEAFF
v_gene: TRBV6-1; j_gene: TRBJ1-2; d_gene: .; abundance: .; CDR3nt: TGTGCCAGCAGTGAAATCCGGGGGGTTTATGGCTACACCTTC; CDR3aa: CASSEIRGVYGYTF
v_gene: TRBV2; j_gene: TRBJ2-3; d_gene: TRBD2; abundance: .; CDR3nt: TGTGCCAGCAGTGAAGACGGGGGAGGGTCGGGATTGACGCAGTATTTT; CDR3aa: CASSEDGGGSGLTQYF
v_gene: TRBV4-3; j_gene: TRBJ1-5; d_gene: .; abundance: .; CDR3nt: TGCGCCAGCAGCCAAGGCACACCTTATAGCAATCAGCCCCAGCATTTT; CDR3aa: CASSQGTPYSNQPQHF
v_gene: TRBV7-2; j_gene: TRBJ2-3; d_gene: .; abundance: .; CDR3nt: TGTGCCAGCAGCTTACAGGTTGGCCCCACAGATACGCAGTATTTT; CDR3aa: CASSLQVGPTDTQYF
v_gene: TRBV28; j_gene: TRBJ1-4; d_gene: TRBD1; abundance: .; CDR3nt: TGTGCCAGCAGTTTACCGGGACAGGGGGATGAAAAACTGTTTTTT; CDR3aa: CASSLPGQGDEKLFF
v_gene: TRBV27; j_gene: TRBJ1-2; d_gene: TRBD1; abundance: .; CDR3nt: TGTGCCAGCAGTTTAAGTTCAGGGGGGAATGGCTACACCTTC; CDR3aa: CASSLSSGGNGYTF
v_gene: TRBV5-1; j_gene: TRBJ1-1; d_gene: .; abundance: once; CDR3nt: TGCGCCAGCAAATTAGGCAACATGAACACTGAAGCTTTCTTT; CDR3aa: CASKLGNMNTEAFF
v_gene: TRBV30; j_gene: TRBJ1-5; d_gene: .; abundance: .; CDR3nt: TGTGCCTGGAGTGTTGGTCGGTACGGTAGCAATCAGCCCCAGCATTTT; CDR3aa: CAWSVGRYGSNQPQHF
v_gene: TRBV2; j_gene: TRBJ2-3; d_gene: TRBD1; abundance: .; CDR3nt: TGTGCCAGCAGTGTTAGGGGACAGGGGACAGATACGCAGTATTTT; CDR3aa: CASSVRGQGTDTQYF
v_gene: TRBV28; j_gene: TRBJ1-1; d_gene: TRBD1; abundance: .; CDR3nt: TGTGCCAGCAGTCCAAGGACAGGGAAGAACACTGAAGCTTTCTTT; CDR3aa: CASSPRTGKNTEAFF
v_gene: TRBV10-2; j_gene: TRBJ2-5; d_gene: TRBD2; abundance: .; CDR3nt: TGCGCCAGCAGGGGGCGGGGAGGGGAGACCCAGTACTTC; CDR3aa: CASRGRGGETQYF
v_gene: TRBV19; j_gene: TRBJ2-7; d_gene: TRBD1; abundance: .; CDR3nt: TGTGCCAGTACCTTGAACCGGGACAGGTGGGTGAAAGAGCAGTACTTC; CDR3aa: CASTLNRDRWVKEQYF